These 9 T cell receptor beta chains originate from one sample sequenced in a study of blood T cell repertoires in COVID-19. Clones were sequenced by immunoSEQ multiplex PCR, and TCRdb holds only the in-frame ones, with some missing. Here the sample spans under 350,000 clones, about nine tenths being singletons. Specimen: peripheral blood. The receptors here all came from a woman in her twenties or thirties with COVID-19, enrolled during active disease.

The chain links TRBV4-2 to TRBJ1-6; D might be TRBD1 (5 bases). CDR1 is LGHNA, CDR2 YNFKEQ, per germline. This CDR3 region has 15 residues. The V gene lost 3 bases and the J gene lost 10 bases, with 16 bases spanning the gap. The DNA of the CDR3 is TGTGCCAGCAGCCAGACAGACGAAAGGGTCTCACCCCTCCACTTT. It yields the protein CASSQTDERVSPLHF.

This chain links TRBV6-5 with TRBJ2-3; the D gene is possibly TRBD1 (6 bases). Germline loops: CDR1 MNHEY, CDR2 SVGAGI. Between the trimmed V and J ends, which lost 7 bases and 5 bases, there was a span of 16 bases. The CDR3 is 14 amino acids. The CDR3 protein is CASKNRPGVDTQYF. CDR3 coding DNA: TGTGCCAGCAAGAACCGACCAGGGGTAGATACGCAGTATTTT.

The chain carries TRBV19 and TRBJ1-2; D unresolved. The germline CDR1 and CDR2 sequences are LNHDA and SQIVND (reference sequence). V lost 1 base to trimming and J lost 3 bases, with 12 bases between them. This CDR3 contains 15 residues. The DNA of the CDR3 is TGTGCCAGTAGTATAGGAGGACTGACCGACTATGGCTACACCTTC. Translated: CASSIGGLTDYGYTF.

The chain recombines TRBV11-3 with TRBJ2-1, with D maybe TRBD2 (5 bases). Deletions cut 1 base from V and 10 bases from J, with 14 bases between. This CDR3 is 14 amino acids long. CDR1 SGHNT and CDR2 YENEEA come from the germline V gene. The CDR3 sequence is CASSLGRGSREQFF. The CDR3 coding sequence is TGTGCCAGCAGCTTAGGGCGCGGGTCACGAGAGCAGTTCTTC.

The chain is built from TRBV6-5 and TRBJ2-3; 13 nucleotides line up with TRBD2. Looked up from germline, CDR1 is MNHEY and CDR2 is SVGAGI. The CDR3 contains 15 residues. V shed 6 bases and J 7 bases; nucleotides not matched to a gene: 7. CDR3 in amino acids: CASSPTSGGANTQYF. As DNA, the CDR3 is TGTGCCAGCAGCCCCACTAGCGGGGGGGCTAATACGCAGTATTTT.

The chain carries TRBV15 and TRBJ2-1; D might be TRBD2 (6 bases). V dropped 0 bases and J dropped 6 bases, with 15 bases sitting between them. Germline V CDR1 and CDR2: LNHNV, YYDKDF (reference sequence). The CDR3 contains 16 residues. DNA of the CDR3: TGTGCCACCAGCAGAGAAGCACTAGCCCGGGGCAATGAGCAGTTCTTC. Translated: CATSREALARGNEQFF.

The genes are TRBV9 and TRBJ1-1; no clear D gene. There are 14 residues in the CDR3. Per germline, CDR1 SGDLS and CDR2 YYNGEE. V lost 4 bases and J lost 4, with 14 bases in between. CDR3 residues: CASSPTRPGTEAFF. CDR3 DNA sequence: TGTGCCAGCAGCCCCACACGCCCGGGCACTGAAGCTTTCTTT.

The chain uses TRBV5-6 and TRBJ1-2; 9 bases agree with TRBD1. Trimming took 2 bases from V and 0 from J; bases not matched to a gene: 5. The CDR3 is made up of 16 amino acids. The germline V gene has CDR1 SGHDT and CDR2 YYEEEE. Here the CDR3 reads CASSLQGAPSNYGYTF. In nucleotides, the CDR3 is TGTGCCAGCAGCTTACAGGGGGCCCCTTCTAACTATGGCTACACCTTC.

The chain joins TRBV10-1 to TRBJ1-2, with D uncertain. Germline CDR1 reads WNHNN; CDR2 reads SYGVQD (reference sequence). The length of the CDR3 is 13 residues. V gave up 7 bases and J gave up 7 bases, with 16 bases separating them. The CDR3, as DNA: TGCGCCAGCACCGGGGATTTGGTTGGTGGCTACACCTTC. Residues: CASTGDLVGGYTF.